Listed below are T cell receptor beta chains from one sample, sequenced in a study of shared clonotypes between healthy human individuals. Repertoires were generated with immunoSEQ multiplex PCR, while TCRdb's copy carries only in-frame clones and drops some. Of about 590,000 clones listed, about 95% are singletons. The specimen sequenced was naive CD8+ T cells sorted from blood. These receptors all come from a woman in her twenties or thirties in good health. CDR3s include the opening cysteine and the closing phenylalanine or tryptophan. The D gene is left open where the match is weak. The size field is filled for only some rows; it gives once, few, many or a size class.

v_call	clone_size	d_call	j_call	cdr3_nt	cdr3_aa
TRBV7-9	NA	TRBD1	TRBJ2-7	TGTGCCAGCGAGGGACAGGGGGCCGTCGAGCAGTACTTC	CASEGQGAVEQYF
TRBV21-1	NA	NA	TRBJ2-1	TGTGCCAGCAGCAAATCGTACAGGGTTGGAAACAATGAGCAGTTCTTC	CASSKSYRVGNNEQFF
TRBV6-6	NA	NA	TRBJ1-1	TGTGCCAGCAGTTACTCGGAGGGGGGCACTGAAGCTTTCTTT	CASSYSEGGTEAFF
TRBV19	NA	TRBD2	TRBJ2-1	TGTGCCAGTAGTACGGGACTAGTTCTTGTCTTC	CASSTGLVLVF
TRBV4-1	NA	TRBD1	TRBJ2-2	TGCGCCAGCAGCCAAGATTTTTCCAGGGGGCCTGACGGCACCGGGGAGCTGTTTTTT	CASSQDFSRGPDGTGELFF
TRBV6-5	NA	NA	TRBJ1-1	TGTGCCAGCAGTTACTCGCCGGGGGCAGGTACTGAAGCTTTCTTT	CASSYSPGAGTEAFF
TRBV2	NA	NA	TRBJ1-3	TGTGCCAGCAGTGAAGCGCGGATTTTGGGAAACACCATATATTTT	CASSEARILGNTIYF
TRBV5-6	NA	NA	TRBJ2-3	TGTGCCAGCAGCTCCCCCCTAGCGCTGAGCACAGATACGCAGTATTTT	CASSSPLALSTDTQYF
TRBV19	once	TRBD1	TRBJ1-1	TGTGCCACCGGACAGGGGACTGAAGCTTTCTTT	CATGQGTEAFF
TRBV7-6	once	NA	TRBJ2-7	TGTGCCAGCAGCTTAGGCCGTTCCTACGAGCAGTACTTC	CASSLGRSYEQYF
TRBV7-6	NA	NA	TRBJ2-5	TGTGCCAGCAGCCCACCAGGCTTCGGAGAGACCCAGTACTTC	CASSPPGFGETQYF
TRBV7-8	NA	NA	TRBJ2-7	TGTGCCAGCAGCTTAGCCCCAGAGGCCGAGCAGTACTTC	CASSLAPEAEQYF
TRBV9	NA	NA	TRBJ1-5	TGTGCCAGCAGCGTAGATTCTCGTGGTCAGCCCCAGCATTTT	CASSVDSRGQPQHF
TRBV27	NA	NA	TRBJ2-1	TGTGCCAGCAGTTTAACTAGTGGGGGCAATGAGCAGTTCTTC	CASSLTSGGNEQFF
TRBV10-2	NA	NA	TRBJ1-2	TGCGCCAGCAGGGAGGGGGGGGACTATGGCTACACCTTC	CASREGGDYGYTF
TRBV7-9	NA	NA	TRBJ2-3	TGTGCCAGCAGCCCGGACTATCGCACAGATACGCAGTATTTT	CASSPDYRTDTQYF
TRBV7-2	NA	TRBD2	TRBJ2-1	TGTGCCAGCAGCTCTGGGACTAGCGGGATTAATGAGCAGTTCTTC	CASSSGTSGINEQFF
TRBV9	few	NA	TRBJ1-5	TGTGCCAGCAGCGTAGATTACGGTAGCAATCAGCCCCAGCATTTT	CASSVDYGSNQPQHF
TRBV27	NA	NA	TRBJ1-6	TGTGCCAGCAGGCTTACGGGGACTAAAGGTTCGACCCTCCACTTT	CASRLTGTKGSTLHF
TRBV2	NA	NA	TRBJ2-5	TGTGCCACCCTGCTCGGACCGGAAGAGACCCAGTACTTC	CATLLGPEETQYF
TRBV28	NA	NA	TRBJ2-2	TGTGCCAGCAGTCTAACCAGGGCTGGGGAGCTGTTTTTT	CASSLTRAGELFF
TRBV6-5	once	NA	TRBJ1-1	TGTGCCAGCAGTTACCCGGGGACCGCATGGACTGAAGCTTTCTTT	CASSYPGTAWTEAFF
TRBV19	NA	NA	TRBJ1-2	TGTGCCAGTACCCACGGGCCCGGAGAACAACCAAACTATGGCTACACCTTC	CASTHGPGEQPNYGYTF
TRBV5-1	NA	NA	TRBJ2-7	TGCGCCAGCAGCCCGGACCCAGGCTACGAGCAGTACTTC	CASSPDPGYEQYF
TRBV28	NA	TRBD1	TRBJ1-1	TGTGCCGGCAGTTCGTATTTACAGGGGGCTCGAAACACTGAAGCTTTCTTT	CAGSSYLQGARNTEAFF
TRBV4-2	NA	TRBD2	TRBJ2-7	TGTGCCAGCAGCCAAGATCGGGCTAGCGGGAGGGGGATAACCTACGAGCAGTACTTC	CASSQDRASGRGITYEQYF
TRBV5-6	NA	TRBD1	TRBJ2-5	TGTGCCAGCAGCTTGGCCACCTGGACAGGGACTCAAGAGACCCAGTACTTC	CASSLATWTGTQETQYF
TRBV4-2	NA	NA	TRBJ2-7	TGTGCCAGCAGCCAAGGTGTCCCGGGGGGCGTCAGAGCCTACGAGCAGTACTTC	CASSQGVPGGVRAYEQYF
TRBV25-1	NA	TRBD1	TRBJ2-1	TGTGCCAGCAGGGGTTGGGGACAGACCTACAATGAGCAGTTCTTC	CASRGWGQTYNEQFF
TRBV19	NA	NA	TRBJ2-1	TGTGCCAGTAGTATAGTTTCGGGGATAGATGAGCAGTTCTTC	CASSIVSGIDEQFF
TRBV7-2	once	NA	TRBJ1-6	TGTGCCAGCAGCCAACTGACAGACAAGGGTAATTCACCCCTCCACTTT	CASSQLTDKGNSPLHF
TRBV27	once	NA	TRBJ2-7	TGTGCCGCCCGGGACCTTTCCTACGAGCAGTACTTC	CAARDLSYEQYF
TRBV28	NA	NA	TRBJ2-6	TGTGCCAGCAGTTTGTCCTCTGGGGCCAACGTCCTGACTTTC	CASSLSSGANVLTF
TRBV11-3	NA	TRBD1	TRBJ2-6	TGTGCCAGCAGCCCGTCCGACAGGGCTGGGGCCAACGTCCTGACTTTC	CASSPSDRAGANVLTF
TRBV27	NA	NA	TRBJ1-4	TGTGCCAGCGGGGGGCGGACGAAGGGTGAAAAACTGTTTTTT	CASGGRTKGEKLFF
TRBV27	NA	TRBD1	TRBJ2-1	TGTGCCAGCAGTTTTAGGGGACGGGACAGGGGAGGCAATGAGCAGTTCTTC	CASSFRGRDRGGNEQFF
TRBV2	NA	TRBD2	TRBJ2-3	TGTGCCAGCAGCCTCCGGACTAGGGGTGCAGATACGCAGTATTTT	CASSLRTRGADTQYF
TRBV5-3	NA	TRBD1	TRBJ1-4	TGTGCCGGGGGGACAGGGAACCTCGGGGCTAATGAAAAACTGTTTTTT	CAGGTGNLGANEKLFF
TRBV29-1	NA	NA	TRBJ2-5	TGCAGCGTTGAGCCACAGAACCAAGAGACCCAGTACTTC	CSVEPQNQETQYF
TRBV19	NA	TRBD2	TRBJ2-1	TGTGCCAGTAGTATCTTAGCGGGAAACAATGAGCAGTTCTTC	CASSILAGNNEQFF
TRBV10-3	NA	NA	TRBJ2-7	TGTGCCATCAGTGAGTCATTATACGAGCAGTACTTC	CAISESLYEQYF
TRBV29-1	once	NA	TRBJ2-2	TGCAGCGCCCCCCGAGAGAACACCGGGGAGCTGTTTTTT	CSAPRENTGELFF
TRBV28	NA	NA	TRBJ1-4	TGTGCCAGCAGTTTATGGGAGGTTGCAACTAATGAAAAACTGTTTTTT	CASSLWEVATNEKLFF
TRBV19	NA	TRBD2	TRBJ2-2	TGTGCCAGTAGTCCCGGACTAGTTTTTGTGACCGGGGAGCTGTTTTTT	CASSPGLVFVTGELFF
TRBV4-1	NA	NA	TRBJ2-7	TGCGCCAGCAGCCAAGGGTCGAGCGGAAACTCCTACGAGCAGTACTTC	CASSQGSSGNSYEQYF
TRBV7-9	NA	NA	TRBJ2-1	TGTGCCAGCAGCTTAGGGGACTACAATGAGCAGTTCTTC	CASSLGDYNEQFF
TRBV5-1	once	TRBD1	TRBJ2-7	TGCGCCAGCAGCTCGAGCCCGGACAGGGACGAGCAGTACTTC	CASSSSPDRDEQYF
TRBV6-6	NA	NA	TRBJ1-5	TGTGCCAGCAGCCGTGAGGGGGATAGCAATCAGCCCCAGCATTTT	CASSREGDSNQPQHF
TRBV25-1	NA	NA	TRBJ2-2	TGTGCCAGCAGAGGGGTCGACACCGGGGAGCTGTTTTTT	CASRGVDTGELFF
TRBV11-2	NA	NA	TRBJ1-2	TGTGCCAGCAGCTCCCCGGGGGGGGAGGATGGCTACACCTTC	CASSSPGGEDGYTF
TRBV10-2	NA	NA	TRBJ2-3	TGCGCCAGCAGTGAGTCTTCTGGGCCAGGGTACCCAGATACGCAGTATTTT	CASSESSGPGYPDTQYF
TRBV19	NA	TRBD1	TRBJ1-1	TGTGCCAGTAGTCTTGGGACAGGGGCCCCTGAAGCTTTCTTT	CASSLGTGAPEAFF
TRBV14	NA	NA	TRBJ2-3	TGTGCCAGCAGCCAAGATTTTGGAAACACAGATACGCAGTATTTT	CASSQDFGNTDTQYF
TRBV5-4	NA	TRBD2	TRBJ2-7	TGTGCCAGCAGCTTTGGACTAGCGGGAGGTGCCTACGAGCAGTACTTC	CASSFGLAGGAYEQYF
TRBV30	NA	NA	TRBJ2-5	TGTGCCTGGATCCCCACAGGGATAGAAGAGACCCAGTACTTC	CAWIPTGIEETQYF
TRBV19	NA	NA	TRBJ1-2	TGTGCCAGTAGTATGTGGGGAAGGGACTACTATGGCTACACCTTC	CASSMWGRDYYGYTF
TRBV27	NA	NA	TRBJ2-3	TGTGCCACCCGAACGGGGGCAGATACGCAGTATTTT	CATRTGADTQYF